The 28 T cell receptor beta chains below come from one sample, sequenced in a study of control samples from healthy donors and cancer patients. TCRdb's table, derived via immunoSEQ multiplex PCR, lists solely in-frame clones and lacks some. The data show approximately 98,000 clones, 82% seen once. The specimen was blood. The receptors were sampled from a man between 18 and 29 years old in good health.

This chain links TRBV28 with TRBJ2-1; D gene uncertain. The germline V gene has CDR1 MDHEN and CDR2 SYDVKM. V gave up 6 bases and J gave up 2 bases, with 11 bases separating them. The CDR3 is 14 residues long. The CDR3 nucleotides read TGTGCCAGCAGCCCCTCGGGCACCTACAATGAGCAGTTCTTC. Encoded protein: CASSPSGTYNEQFF.

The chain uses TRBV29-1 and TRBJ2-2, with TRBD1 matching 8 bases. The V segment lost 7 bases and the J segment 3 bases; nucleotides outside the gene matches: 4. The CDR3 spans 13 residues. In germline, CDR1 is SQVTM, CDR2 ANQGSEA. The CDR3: CSATGADTGELFF. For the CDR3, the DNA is TGCAGCGCGACAGGGGCGGACACCGGGGAGCTGTTTTTT.

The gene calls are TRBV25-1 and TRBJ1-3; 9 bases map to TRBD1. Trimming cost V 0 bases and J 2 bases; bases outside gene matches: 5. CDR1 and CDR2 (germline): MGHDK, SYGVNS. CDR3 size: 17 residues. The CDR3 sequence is CASSEYGGDRAGNTIYF. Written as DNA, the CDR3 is TGTGCCAGCAGTGAATACGGTGGGGACAGGGCTGGAAACACCATATATTTT.

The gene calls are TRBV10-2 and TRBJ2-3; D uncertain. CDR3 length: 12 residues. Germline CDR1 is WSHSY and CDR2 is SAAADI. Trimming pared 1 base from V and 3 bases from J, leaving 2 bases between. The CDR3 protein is CASSEYTDTQYF. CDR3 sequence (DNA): TGCGCCAGCAGTGAGTATACAGATACGCAGTATTTT.

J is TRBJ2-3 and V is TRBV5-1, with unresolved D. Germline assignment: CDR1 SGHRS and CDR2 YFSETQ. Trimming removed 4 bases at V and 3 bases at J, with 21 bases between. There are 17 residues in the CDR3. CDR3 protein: CASSNQIPNLGTDTQYF. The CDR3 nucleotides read TGCGCCAGCAGCAATCAGATTCCAAACCTAGGGACAGATACGCAGTATTTT.

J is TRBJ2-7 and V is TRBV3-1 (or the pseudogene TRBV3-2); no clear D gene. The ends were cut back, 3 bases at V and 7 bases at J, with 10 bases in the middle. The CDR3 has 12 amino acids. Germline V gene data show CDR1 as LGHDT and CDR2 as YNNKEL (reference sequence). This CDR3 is CASSHGEGEQYF. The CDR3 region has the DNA TGTGCCAGCAGCCACGGCGAAGGGGAGCAGTACTTC.

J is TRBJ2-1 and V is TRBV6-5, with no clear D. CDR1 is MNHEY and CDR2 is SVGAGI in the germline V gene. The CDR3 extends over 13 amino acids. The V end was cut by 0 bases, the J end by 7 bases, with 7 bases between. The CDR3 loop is CASSYSSENEQFF. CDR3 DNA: TGTGCCAGCAGTTACTCATCCGAGAATGAGCAGTTCTTC.

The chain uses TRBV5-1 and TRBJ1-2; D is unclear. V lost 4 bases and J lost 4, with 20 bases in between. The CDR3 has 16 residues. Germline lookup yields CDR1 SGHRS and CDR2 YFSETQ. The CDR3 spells CASSPREGQSSYGYTF. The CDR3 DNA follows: TGCGCCAGCAGCCCCCGGGAGGGTCAATCCTCCTATGGCTACACCTTC.

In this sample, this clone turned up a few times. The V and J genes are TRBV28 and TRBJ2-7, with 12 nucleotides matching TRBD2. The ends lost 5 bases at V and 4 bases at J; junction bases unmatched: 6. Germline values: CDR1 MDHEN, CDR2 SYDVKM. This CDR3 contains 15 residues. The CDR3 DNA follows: TGTGCCAGCAGTGCGACTAGCGGGGGATCTTACGAGCAGTACTTC. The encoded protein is CASSATSGGSYEQYF.

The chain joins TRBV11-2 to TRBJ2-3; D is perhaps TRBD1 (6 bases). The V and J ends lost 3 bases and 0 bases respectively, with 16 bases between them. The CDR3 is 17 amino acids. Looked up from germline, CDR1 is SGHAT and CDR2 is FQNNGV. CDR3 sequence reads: CASSFGGWGSSTDTQYF. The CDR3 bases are TGTGCCAGCAGCTTTGGGGGCTGGGGGTCGAGCACAGATACGCAGTATTTT. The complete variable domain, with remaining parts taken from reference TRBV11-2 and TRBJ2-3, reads EAGVAQSPRYKIIEKRQSVAFWCNPISGHATLYWYQQILGQGPKLLIQFQNNGVVDDSQLPKDRFSAERLKGVDSTLKIQPAKLEDSAVYLCASSFGGWGSSTDTQYFGPGTRLTVL.

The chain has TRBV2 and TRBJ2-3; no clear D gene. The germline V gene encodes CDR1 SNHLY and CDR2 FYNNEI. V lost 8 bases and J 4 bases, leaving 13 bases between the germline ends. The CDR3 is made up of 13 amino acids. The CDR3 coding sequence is TGTGCCAGCTTTGGACGGGTAGCAGATACGCAGTATTTT. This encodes CASFGRVADTQYF.

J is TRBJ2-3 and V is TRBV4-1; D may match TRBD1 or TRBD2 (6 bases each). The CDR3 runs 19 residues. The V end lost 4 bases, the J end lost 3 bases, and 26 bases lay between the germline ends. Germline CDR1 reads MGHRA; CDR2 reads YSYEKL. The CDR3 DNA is TGCGCCAGCAGCCTCCTATCAGGGGACTCAGCGTCTGGAACAGATACGCAGTATTTT. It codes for CASSLLSGDSASGTDTQYF.

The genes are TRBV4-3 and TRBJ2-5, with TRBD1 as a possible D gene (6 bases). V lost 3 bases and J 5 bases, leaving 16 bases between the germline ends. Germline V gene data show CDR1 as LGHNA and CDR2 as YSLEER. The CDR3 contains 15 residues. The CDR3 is CASSQATGLGETQYF. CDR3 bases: TGCGCCAGCAGCCAGGCTACAGGGTTGGGTGAGACCCAGTACTTC.

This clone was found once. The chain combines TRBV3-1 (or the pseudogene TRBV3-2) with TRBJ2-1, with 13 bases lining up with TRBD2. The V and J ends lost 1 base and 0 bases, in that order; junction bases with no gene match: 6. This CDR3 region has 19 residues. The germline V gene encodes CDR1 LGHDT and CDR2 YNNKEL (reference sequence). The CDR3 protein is CASSQATGLAGSSYNEQFF. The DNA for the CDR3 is TGTGCCAGCAGCCAAGCCACGGGACTAGCGGGGAGCTCCTACAATGAGCAGTTCTTC.

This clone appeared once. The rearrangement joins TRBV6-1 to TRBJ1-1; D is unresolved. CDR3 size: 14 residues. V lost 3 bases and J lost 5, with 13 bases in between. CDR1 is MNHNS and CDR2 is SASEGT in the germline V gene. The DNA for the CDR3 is TGTGCCAGCAGTGATGAGAGGGCCGATACTGAAGCTTTCTTT. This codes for CASSDERADTEAFF.

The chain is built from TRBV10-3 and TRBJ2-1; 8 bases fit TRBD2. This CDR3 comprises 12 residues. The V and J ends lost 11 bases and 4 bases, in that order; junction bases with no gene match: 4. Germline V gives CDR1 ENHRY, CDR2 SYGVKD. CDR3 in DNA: TGTGCCTCCGGGGGGGGGTACAATGAGCAGTTCTTC. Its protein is CASGGGYNEQFF.

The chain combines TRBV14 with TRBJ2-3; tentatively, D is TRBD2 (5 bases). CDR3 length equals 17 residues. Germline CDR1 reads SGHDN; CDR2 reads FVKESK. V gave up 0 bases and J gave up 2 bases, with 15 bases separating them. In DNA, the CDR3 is TGTGCCAGCAGCCAAGAGACCCTCCTAGCCTTCACAGATACGCAGTATTTT. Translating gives CASSQETLLAFTDTQYF.

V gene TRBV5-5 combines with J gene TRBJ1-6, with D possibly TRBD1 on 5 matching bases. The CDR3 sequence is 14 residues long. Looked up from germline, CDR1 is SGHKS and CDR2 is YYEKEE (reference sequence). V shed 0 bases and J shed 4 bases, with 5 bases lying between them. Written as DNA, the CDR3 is TGTGCCAGCAGCTTGGAGGGGTATAATTCACCCCTCCACTTT. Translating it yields CASSLEGYNSPLHF. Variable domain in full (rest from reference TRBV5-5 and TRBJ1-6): DAGVTQSPTHLIKTRGQQVTLRCSPISGHKSVSWYQQVLGQGPQFIFQYYEKEERGRGNFPDRFSARQFPNYSSELNVNALLLGDSALYLCASSLEGYNSPLHFGNGTRLTVT.

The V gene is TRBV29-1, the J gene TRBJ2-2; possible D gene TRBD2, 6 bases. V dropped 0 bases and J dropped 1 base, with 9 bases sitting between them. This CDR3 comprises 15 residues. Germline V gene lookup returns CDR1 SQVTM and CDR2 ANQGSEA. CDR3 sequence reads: CSVEDGGVNTGELFF. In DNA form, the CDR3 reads TGCAGCGTTGAAGACGGCGGGGTGAACACCGGGGAGCTGTTTTTT.

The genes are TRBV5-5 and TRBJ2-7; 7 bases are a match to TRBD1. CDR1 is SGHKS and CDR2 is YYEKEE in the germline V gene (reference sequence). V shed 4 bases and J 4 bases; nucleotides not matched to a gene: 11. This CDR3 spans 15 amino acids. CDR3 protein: CASSTRTGAWYEQYV. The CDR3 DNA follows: TGTGCCAGCAGCACCCGGACAGGTGCCTGGTACGAGCAGTACGTC.

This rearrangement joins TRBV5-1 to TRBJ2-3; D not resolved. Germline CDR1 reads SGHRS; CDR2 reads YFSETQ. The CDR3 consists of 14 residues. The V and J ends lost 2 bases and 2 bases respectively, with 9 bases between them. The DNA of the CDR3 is TGCGCCAGCAGCTTTGCCCCGGACACAGATACGCAGTATTTT. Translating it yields CASSFAPDTDTQYF.

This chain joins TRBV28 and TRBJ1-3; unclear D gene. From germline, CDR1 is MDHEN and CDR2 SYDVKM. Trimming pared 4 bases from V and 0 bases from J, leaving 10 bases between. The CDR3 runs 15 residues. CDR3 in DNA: TGTGCCAGCAGTTCCTTCACGAACTCTGGAAACACCATATATTTT. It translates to CASSSFTNSGNTIYF.

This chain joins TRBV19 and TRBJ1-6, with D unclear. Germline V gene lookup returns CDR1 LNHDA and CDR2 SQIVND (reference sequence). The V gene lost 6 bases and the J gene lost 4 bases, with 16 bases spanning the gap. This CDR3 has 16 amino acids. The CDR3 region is CASRSSDGPYNSPLHF. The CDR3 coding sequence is TGTGCCAGTAGGTCTTCGGATGGCCCGTATAATTCACCCCTCCACTTT.

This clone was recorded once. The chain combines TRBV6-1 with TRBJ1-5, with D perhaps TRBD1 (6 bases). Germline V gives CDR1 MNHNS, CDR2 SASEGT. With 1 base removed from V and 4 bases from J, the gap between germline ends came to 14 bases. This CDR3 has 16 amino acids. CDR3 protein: CASSEGLGAWNQPQHF. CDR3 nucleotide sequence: TGTGCCAGCAGTGAAGGTCTGGGGGCTTGGAATCAGCCCCAGCATTTT.

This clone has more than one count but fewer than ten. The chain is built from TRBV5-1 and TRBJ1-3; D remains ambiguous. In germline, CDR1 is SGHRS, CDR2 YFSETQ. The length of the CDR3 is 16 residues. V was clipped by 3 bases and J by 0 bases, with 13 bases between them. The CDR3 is CASSSQYADSGNTIYF. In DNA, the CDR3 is TGCGCCAGCAGCTCCCAGTATGCCGACTCTGGAAACACCATATATTTT. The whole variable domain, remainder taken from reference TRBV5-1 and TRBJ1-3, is KAGVTQTPRYLIKTRGQQVTLSCSPISGHRSVSWYQQTPGQGLQFLFEYFSETQRNKGNFPGRFSGRQFSNSRSEMNVSTLELGDSALYLCASSSQYADSGNTIYFGEGSWLTVV.

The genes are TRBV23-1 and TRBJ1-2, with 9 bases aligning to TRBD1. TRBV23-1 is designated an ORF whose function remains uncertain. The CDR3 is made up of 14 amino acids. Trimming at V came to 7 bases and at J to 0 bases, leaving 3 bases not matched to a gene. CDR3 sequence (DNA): TGCGCCAGCAACAGGGGGCCAGCTAACTATGGCTACACCTTC. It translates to CASNRGPANYGYTF.

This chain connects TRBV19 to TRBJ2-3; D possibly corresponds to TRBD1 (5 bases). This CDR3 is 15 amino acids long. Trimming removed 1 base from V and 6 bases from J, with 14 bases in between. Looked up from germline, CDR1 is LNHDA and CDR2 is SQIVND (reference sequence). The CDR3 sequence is CASSIGGRVLDTQYF. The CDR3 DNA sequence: TGTGCCAGTAGTATAGGCGGCAGGGTGTTGGATACGCAGTATTTT.

CDR3 DNA sequence: TGTGCCAGCAGCTTCCCCTCCGAGGCGGGGGGGCGGGCAGATACGCAGTATTTT. It encodes CASSFPSEAGGRADTQYF. The chain couples TRBV5-6 to TRBJ2-3, with 9 bases that match TRBD2. The CDR3 covers 18 residues. J gave up 4 bases and V 2 bases, and 14 bases lay outside the gene matches. Germline CDR1 SGHDT, CDR2 YYEEEE.